The next 22 T cell receptor beta chains were all read from a single sample in a study of shared clonotypes between healthy human individuals. Data came from immunoSEQ multiplex PCR; TCRdb stores just in-frame clones and leaves some out. The sample includes millions of clones, approximately 92% of them seen just once. Sequencing was carried out using naive CD4+ T cells sorted from blood. Subset noted: CD45RA+ positively selected. The receptors were sampled from a man aged 18-30 years in good health.

This clone was seen just once. The chain has TRBV4-1 and TRBJ2-7; 7 nucleotides align to TRBD2. Germline CDR1 is MGHRA and CDR2 is YSYEKL. The CDR3 runs to 16 residues. V shed 0 bases and J 2 bases; nucleotides not matched to a gene: 7. CDR3 bases: TGCGCCAGCAGCCAAGATGGCCTAGCGGAAACCTACGAGCAGTACTTC. Translating it yields CASSQDGLAETYEQYF.

The table lists this clone with a count of one. This sequence joins TRBV5-6 and TRBJ1-2; D is undetermined. The length of the CDR3 is 15 residues. V lost 3 bases and J 4 bases, leaving 16 bases between the germline ends. The germline V gene has CDR1 SGHDT and CDR2 YYEEEE. The CDR3 protein is CASSSVQRPTYGYTF. The CDR3 DNA reads as TGTGCCAGCAGCTCCGTACAGCGACCAACCTATGGCTACACCTTC.

The chain employs TRBV19 and TRBJ2-1; the D call may be TRBD1 or TRBD2 (5 bases each). The CDR3 spans 16 residues. Germline V gene sequence: CDR1 LNHDA, CDR2 SQIVND (reference sequence). V was clipped by 0 bases and J by 12 bases, with 21 bases between them. CDR3: CASSIDLGASHRGQFF. The CDR3 DNA follows: TGTGCCAGTAGTATAGATCTAGGGGCTTCACACCGGGGGCAGTTCTTC.

The chain links TRBV27 to TRBJ1-2, with D tentatively TRBD1 (5 bases). Germline V gene data show CDR1 as MNHEY and CDR2 as SMNVEV (reference sequence). Trimming stripped 0 bases from V and 4 bases from J, with 9 bases between. This CDR3 contains 14 residues. The CDR3 region is CASSLSQGGYGYTF. CDR3 nucleotide sequence: TGTGCCAGCAGTTTATCTCAGGGCGGCTATGGCTACACCTTC.

This clone was seen just once. The chain is built from TRBV6-5 and TRBJ2-7; TRBD1 matches at 7 bases. Germline V gene data show CDR1 as MNHEY and CDR2 as SVGAGI. The CDR3 extends over 11 amino acids. J lost 6 bases, V lost 5 bases, and 1 base had no gene match. CDR3 loop: CASSTGAEQYF. The CDR3 bases are TGTGCCAGCAGTACAGGGGCCGAGCAGTACTTC.

This chain uses TRBV19 with TRBJ1-2; D not certain. Germline values: CDR1 LNHDA, CDR2 SQIVND (reference sequence). The CDR3 loop spans 15 amino acids. Trimming removed 0 bases from V and 8 bases from J, with 16 bases in between. DNA for the CDR3: TGTGCCAGTAGTATAGAAGCCGGCTCCGGGCGAGGCTACACCTTC. Protein: CASSIEAGSGRGYTF.

This clone was detected a few times. J is TRBJ1-6 and V is TRBV6-5, with TRBD1 matching 10 bases. The CDR3 runs 14 residues. Germline loops: CDR1 MNHEY, CDR2 SVGAGI. With V trimmed by 6 bases and J by 13 bases, 9 bases remained unmatched. CDR3 sequence: CASRDGTGDTPLHF. For the CDR3, the DNA is TGTGCCAGCAGAGACGGGACAGGGGATACTCCCCTCCACTTT.

To note about this clone: The sample carries other DNA sequences with the same CDR3. V gene TRBV6-1 combines with J gene TRBJ1-5; perhaps TRBD1 as D (6 bases). This CDR3 spans 13 amino acids. The V gene lost 3 bases and the J gene lost 6 bases, with 9 bases spanning the gap. Germline V gene data show CDR1 as MNHNS and CDR2 as SASEGT. CDR3: CASSDEGGQPQHF. DNA for the CDR3: TGTGCCAGCAGTGACGAGGGGGGTCAGCCCCAGCATTTT.

In the case of this clone: The same CDR3 arises from other DNA sequences in this sample as well. The chain carries TRBV5-1 and TRBJ2-5; maybe TRBD2 (5 bases). Trimming left V 0 bases short and J 5 bases short, with 8 bases between. The CDR3 contains 13 residues. Germline-derived CDR1 and CDR2 are SGHRS and YFSETQ. The CDR3 protein is CASSLGGSETQYF. The CDR3 nucleotides read TGCGCCAGCAGCTTGGGAGGGAGCGAGACCCAGTACTTC.

This clone was picked up one time. The chain recombines TRBV5-4 with TRBJ2-7; 7 positions agree with TRBD2. Germline trimming cut 4 bases from V and 4 bases from J; bases unmatched to any gene: 8. Germline lookup yields CDR1 SGHNT and CDR2 YYREEE (reference sequence). The CDR3 covers 14 residues. CDR3 sequence (DNA): TGTGCCAGCAGCCTCAAGCGGGAACCATACGAGCAGTACTTC. Residues: CASSLKREPYEQYF.

The chain uses TRBV7-3 and TRBJ2-3; TRBD1 aligns across 7 bases. The CDR3 totals 14 residues. The germline V gene has CDR1 SGHTA and CDR2 FQGTGA. The V gene end was trimmed by 2 bases and the J gene end by 4 bases; junction bases not matched to a gene: 3. CDR3 DNA: TGTGCCAGCAGCTTAGGACAGGCGGCAGATACGCAGTATTTT. Its translation is CASSLGQAADTQYF.

V gene TRBV6-1 combines with J gene TRBJ1-1; no reliable D call. The CDR3 totals 12 residues. Trimming took 11 bases from V and 5 from J, leaving 15 bases between them. Per the germline V gene, CDR1 is MNHNS and CDR2 is SASEGT. The CDR3 DNA follows: TGTGCCGGTTCGTACGGAGGAACTGAAGCTTTCTTT. Translating gives CAGSYGGTEAFF.

The chain joins TRBV5-4 to TRBJ1-6; 7 bases are a match to TRBD1. CDR3 length equals 19 residues. Trimming removed 1 base from V and 0 bases from J; junction bases left unmatched: 10. Germline CDR1 is SGHNT and CDR2 is YYREEE (reference sequence). CDR3 in amino acids: CASSLFVGGGASYNSPLHF. The DNA of the CDR3 is TGTGCCAGCAGCTTGTTCGTAGGAGGGGGCGCCTCCTATAATTCACCCCTCCACTTT.

This clone was found once. In the same sample, other DNA sequences code for this CDR3. The V and J genes are TRBV20-1 and TRBJ2-5; no clear D gene. Germline V gene lookup returns CDR1 DFQATT and CDR2 SNEGSKA (reference sequence). Trimming stripped 4 bases from V and 1 base from J, with 4 bases between. There are 11 residues in the CDR3. Here the CDR3 DNA reads TGCAGTGCTATCCTCCAAGAGACCCAGTACTTC. This gives the protein CSAILQETQYF.

The chain uses TRBV27 and TRBJ2-1; 9 bases fit TRBD2. Germline V gene lookup returns CDR1 MNHEY and CDR2 SMNVEV (reference sequence). V was clipped by 4 bases and J by 9 bases; unmatched bases: 19. CDR3 length equals 18 residues. The CDR3 sequence: CASSSRLVLAGGPSEQFF. DNA for the CDR3: TGTGCCAGCAGTTCCCGTTTAGTGTTGGCGGGAGGGCCCTCTGAGCAGTTCTTC.

The chain uses TRBV6-6 and TRBJ1-4, with no clear D. This CDR3 is built from 15 residues. Germline V gene data show CDR1 as MNHNY and CDR2 as SVGAGI (reference sequence). The V end lost 6 bases, the J end lost 8 bases, and 19 bases lay between the germline ends. CDR3 bases: TGTGCCAGCAGCCACCCCGGAGCCGGGCCCGAAAAACTGTTTTTT. Protein sequence: CASSHPGAGPEKLFF.

V usage is TRBV6-4 and J usage is TRBJ2-7; TRBD1 is a possible D gene (6 bases). Germline V gene sequence: CDR1 MRHNA, CDR2 SNTAGT. V was cut by 0 bases and J by 7 bases, with 16 bases left in between. The CDR3 spans 15 residues. The CDR3 loop reads CASSDSLPGAEEQYF. CDR3 in DNA: TGTGCCAGCAGTGACTCGCTTCCAGGGGCGGAGGAGCAGTACTTC.

About this clone: Additional DNA sequences in this sample encode the identical CDR3. This chain connects TRBV9 to TRBJ2-3, with 8 bases lining up with TRBD2. CDR1 SGDLS and CDR2 YYNGEE come from the germline V gene. The ends lost 0 bases at V and 3 bases at J; junction bases unmatched: 3. The CDR3 consists of 15 residues. The CDR3 loop reads CASSVERGRTDTQYF. Here the CDR3 DNA reads TGTGCCAGCAGCGTAGAGCGGGGGCGGACAGATACGCAGTATTTT. The full variable domain, rest sourced from reference TRBV9 and TRBJ2-3, is DSGVTQTPKHLITATGQRVTLRCSPRSGDLSVYWYQQSLDQGLQFLIQYYNGEERAKGNILERFSAQQFPDLHSELNLSSLELGDSALYFCASSVERGRTDTQYFGPGTRLTVL.

The genes are TRBV5-1 and TRBJ2-1; the D is unclear. The length of the CDR3 is 16 residues. Trimming removed 0 bases from V and 0 bases from J, with 10 bases in between. Germline V CDR1 and CDR2: SGHRS, YFSETQ. Here the CDR3 DNA reads TGCGCCAGCAGCTTGGATCAGAGAAGCTCCTACAATGAGCAGTTCTTC. Its protein product is CASSLDQRSSYNEQFF.

As regards this clone: This CDR3 is also generated by other DNA sequences in the sample. Written as DNA, the CDR3 is TGTGCCAGCAGCTTAGTGGGGGGGCTTAACACTGAAGCTTTCTTT. Residues: CASSLVGGLNTEAFF. The rearrangement joins TRBV7-2 to TRBJ1-1; a possible D gene is TRBD1 (6 bases). The germline V gene encodes CDR1 SGHTA and CDR2 FQGNSA. This CDR3 comprises 15 residues. Trimming removed 1 base from V and 2 bases from J, with 11 bases in between.

The CDR3 region is CASSNHPTGTKPNYGYTF. Written as DNA, the CDR3 is TGTGCCAGCAGCAACCATCCGACAGGCACAAAGCCTAACTATGGCTACACCTTC. V is TRBV5-6 and J is TRBJ1-2; the D gene is possibly TRBD1 (6 bases). The CDR3 has 18 amino acids. The germline V and J ends were trimmed by 4 bases and 0 bases, with 22 bases remaining between them. Looked up from germline, CDR1 is SGHDT and CDR2 is YYEEEE.

The chain carries TRBV5-1 and TRBJ2-5, with 10 bases fitting TRBD2. This CDR3 spans 16 amino acids. Germline CDR1 is SGHRS and CDR2 is YFSETQ. J was trimmed by 4 bases and V by 3 bases; bases with no gene match: 9. The CDR3 sequence: CASSSFDLAGVETQYF. The CDR3 DNA follows: TGCGCCAGCAGCTCCTTTGATCTAGCGGGAGTAGAGACCCAGTACTTC. Drawing the rest from reference TRBV5-1 and TRBJ2-5, the complete variable domain is KAGVTQTPRYLIKTRGQQVTLSCSPISGHRSVSWYQQTPGQGLQFLFEYFSETQRNKGNFPGRFSGRQFSNSRSEMNVSTLELGDSALYLCASSSFDLAGVETQYFGPGTRLLVL.